Below are 27 T cell receptor beta chains sequenced from a single sample in a study of blood T cells in healthy people across ages. Alongside a J-beta primer mix, a sample-barcoded 5' primer served in a second PCR lasting about 6 to 12 cycles. TCRdb re-called the 5' RACE reads with MiXCR, one entry per CDR3 protein. The top ten clones hold 11% of a sample with fewer than 2,000,000 distinct CDR3 sequences, roughly 32% of them seen once. Sequenced: blood. The receptors here all came from a woman between 25 and 40 years old in good health.

The rearrangement joins TRBV2 to TRBJ2-7; weak D call: TRBD1 (6 bases). V was pared by 6 bases and J by 6 bases, with 21 bases between. The CDR3 consists of 15 residues. Germline CDR1 and CDR2: SNHLY and FYNNEI. As DNA, the CDR3 is TGTGCCAGCAGCCTACAGGGTCCAATTAGTGGCGAGCAGTACTTC. It codes for CASSLQGPISGEQYF.

This clonotype turned up a few times. The V gene is TRBV27, the J gene TRBJ1-6; D uncertain. V was cut by 3 bases and J by 9 bases, with 6 bases left in between. This CDR3 has 12 amino acids. CDR1 is MNHEY and CDR2 is SMNVEV in the germline V gene (reference sequence). The CDR3 sequence: CASSFIGSPLHF. CDR3 sequence (DNA): TGTGCCAGCAGTTTTATCGGTTCACCCCTCCACTTT.

Concerning this clonotype itself: A junction end diverges from the germline sequence, so it may reflect a read error. The chain couples TRBV11-2 to TRBJ2-5; D possibly corresponds to TRBD1 (5 bases). Germline V lookup: CDR1 SGHAT, CDR2 FQNNGV. The length of the CDR3 is 16 residues. CDR3 sequence: CGSSLGVSDFRETQYF. The CDR3, as DNA: TGTGGCAGCAGCTTAGGGGTTTCGGATTTTCGTGAGACCCAGTACTTC.

CDR3 amino acids: CSARDSGGLSYEQYF. CDR3 nucleotide sequence: TGCAGTGCTAGAGATAGTGGTGGACTATCGTATGAGCAGTACTTC. The genes are TRBV20-1 and TRBJ2-7; D perhaps matches TRBD2 (6 bases). The CDR3 is 15 amino acids. The germline gives CDR1 DFQATT, CDR2 SNEGSKA (reference sequence). Trimming removed 0 bases from V and 7 bases from J, with 19 bases in between.

There are many counts of this clonotype. The V call is TRBV20-1, the J call TRBJ2-1; no clear D gene. The CDR3 loop spans 15 amino acids. Deletions cut 0 bases from V and 5 bases from J, with 14 bases between. The germline gives CDR1 DFQATT, CDR2 SNEGSKA (reference sequence). CDR3 in DNA: TGCAGTGCTAGAGATAATAACAGACTCCACAATGAGCAGTTCTTC. Protein: CSARDNNRLHNEQFF.

For this clonotype: A much larger clone lies a single base off, so this may be a read error. V and J are TRBV4-1 and TRBJ2-3; possibly TRBD2 for D (6 bases). Trimming shortened V by 4 bases and J by 10 bases, and 15 bases separated the two germline ends. The length of the CDR3 is 13 residues. Germline CDR1 MGHRA, CDR2 YSYEKL. The CDR3 DNA reads as TGCGCCAGCAGCCGTCCAAGGGAGGATGCGCAGTATTTT. Residues: CASSRPREDAQYF.

This clonotype was seen a few times. The V call is TRBV9, the J call TRBJ1-2, with 8 positions matching TRBD1. CDR3 length equals 14 residues. V was clipped by 4 bases and J by 8 bases; unmatched bases: 10. Germline V CDR1 and CDR2: SGDLS, YYNGEE. The DNA for the CDR3 is TGTGCCAGCAGCACTAATCAGGGGGCCTGGGGCTACACCTTC. This codes for CASSTNQGAWGYTF.

In this sample, this clonotype turned up a few times. This chain uses TRBV12-3 or TRBV12-4 with TRBJ2-5, with 8 bases fitting TRBD2. V gave up 3 bases and J gave up 5 bases; unmatched junction bases: 8. The CDR3 sequence is 15 residues long. This CDR3 is CASSLVSGKRETQYF. DNA for the CDR3: TGTGCCAGCAGTTTGGTTAGCGGGAAGAGGGAGACCCAGTACTTC.

In its sample, this clonotype was seen once. This sequence joins TRBV20-1 and TRBJ2-2; TRBD1 matches at 7 bases. The CDR3 has 14 amino acids. Germline CDR1 reads DFQATT; CDR2 reads SNEGSKA (reference sequence). Trimming at V came to 2 bases and at J to 1 base, leaving 1 base not matched to a gene. CDR3 protein: CSARRQGNTGELFF. DNA for the CDR3: TGCAGTGCTAGACGACAGGGGAACACCGGGGAGCTGTTTTTT.

This clonotype was observed many times. This sequence joins TRBV29-1 and TRBJ2-3; D is possibly TRBD1 (5 bases). Trimming pared 3 bases from V and 1 base from J, leaving 20 bases between. The CDR3 has 17 residues. Germline V gene data show CDR1 as SQVTM and CDR2 as ANQGSEA. CDR3 sequence reads: CSVEFVTDSLGTDTQYF. The CDR3 DNA reads as TGCAGCGTTGAGTTCGTAACTGACAGTTTAGGCACAGATACGCAGTATTTT.

This clonotype has a handful of counts. The genes are TRBV5-6 and TRBJ2-3; either TRBD1 or TRBD2 may supply D (6 bases each). V was cut by 3 bases and J by 5 bases, with 13 bases left in between. The CDR3 loop spans 14 amino acids. The germline gives CDR1 SGHDT, CDR2 YYEEEE. This CDR3 is CASSSRGGGDTQYF. CDR3 coding DNA: TGTGCCAGCAGCTCCAGGGGAGGTGGAGATACGCAGTATTTT.

The chain combines TRBV12-3 or TRBV12-4 with TRBJ2-5, with D maybe TRBD2 (5 bases). Trimming pared 5 bases from V and 5 bases from J, leaving 15 bases between. The CDR3 runs to 14 residues. CDR3 loop: CASSQRTLKETQYF. DNA for the CDR3: TGTGCCAGCAGTCAACGGACTTTGAAGGAGACCCAGTACTTC.

V gene TRBV10-3 combines with J gene TRBJ2-7, with 10 bases identical to TRBD2. The CDR3 runs to 14 residues. CDR1 is ENHRY, CDR2 SYGVKD, per germline. The junction had 5 bases not matched to a gene; V was cut back by 3 bases and J by 6 bases. Here the CDR3 DNA reads TGTGCCATCAGTGACCTAGCGGGGGAGGCCGAGCAGTACTTC. Protein: CAISDLAGEAEQYF.

This clonotype appeared a few times. The chain combines TRBV11-2 with TRBJ2-3; D not resolved. Trimming pared 3 bases from V and 3 bases from J, leaving 13 bases between. CDR1 is SGHAT, CDR2 FQNNGV, per germline. CDR3 length: 15 residues. The CDR3 nucleotides are TGTGCCAGCAGCTTGGTGGCTTCGCGTACAGATACGCAGTATTTT. This encodes CASSLVASRTDTQYF.

This sequence joins TRBV15 and TRBJ1-2; D not resolved. Germline loops: CDR1 LNHNV, CDR2 YYDKDF (reference sequence). This CDR3 has 13 amino acids. Trimming stripped 0 bases from V and 8 bases from J, with 10 bases between. The CDR3 DNA follows: TGTGCCACCAGCAGAGAGGACGTAGGGGGCTACACCTTC. Translating it yields CATSREDVGGYTF.

This clonotype appeared many times. The CDR3: CAIRDSAVDTQYF. The CDR3 DNA reads as TGTGCCATCAGGGACAGCGCGGTAGATACGCAGTATTTT. The chain is built from TRBV10-3 and TRBJ2-3; tentative D call: TRBD1 (6 bases). The CDR3 loop spans 13 amino acids. Germline loops: CDR1 ENHRY, CDR2 SYGVKD. The V end was cut by 6 bases, the J end by 5 bases, with 12 bases between.

V usage is TRBV20-1 and J usage is TRBJ2-1; 8 positions match TRBD2. Losses at the gene ends were 8 bases for V and 1 base for J; bases not matched to a gene: 7. This CDR3 spans 14 amino acids. Per germline, CDR1 DFQATT and CDR2 SNEGSKA (reference sequence). DNA of the CDR3: TGCAGTCTAAAAGCGGGGGTTTCCTACAATGAGCAGTTCTTC. This gives the protein CSLKAGVSYNEQFF.

This clonotype was seen only a few times. This chain joins TRBV29-1 and TRBJ2-1; 7 nucleotides align to TRBD2. This CDR3 spans 12 amino acids. Germline values: CDR1 SQVTM, CDR2 ANQGSEA. Trimming removed 7 bases from V and 8 bases from J; junction bases left unmatched: 8. In nucleotides, the CDR3 is TGCAGCGCTTATATCGGGGGGTATGAGCAGTTCTTC. It yields the protein CSAYIGGYEQFF.

This sequence joins TRBV7-9 and TRBJ2-5; TRBD1 matches 7 bases. Looked up from germline, CDR1 is SEHNR and CDR2 is FQNEAQ (reference sequence). The J segment lost 2 bases and the V segment lost 5 bases, leaving 8 bases of the junction unmatched. This CDR3 is 15 amino acids long. The CDR3 DNA reads TGTGCCAGCAGCACAGGGGTTGCCCCGCAAGAGACCCAGTACTTC. Translating it yields CASSTGVAPQETQYF.

In its sample, this clonotype was seen a few times. The chain couples TRBV5-4 to TRBJ2-1; possibly TRBD1 for D (6 bases). This CDR3 is 16 amino acids long. Germline CDR1 reads SGHNT; CDR2 reads YYREEE (reference sequence). Trimming took 4 bases from V and 10 from J, leaving 24 bases between them. The CDR3 here is CASSLGATSFYGEQFF. As DNA, the CDR3 is TGTGCCAGCAGCCTGGGGGCTACTAGTTTCTACGGCGAGCAGTTCTTC.

This clonotype was observed a few times. The chain has TRBV20-1 and TRBJ1-2; maybe TRBD1 (5 bases). V was cut by 2 bases and J by 3 bases, with 16 bases left in between. Germline V lookup: CDR1 DFQATT, CDR2 SNEGSKA (reference sequence). The CDR3 totals 15 residues. CDR3 sequence: CSARYLRWGDYGYTF. The CDR3 DNA reads TGCAGTGCTAGATACCTAAGATGGGGGGACTATGGCTACACCTTC.

This clonotype was detected a few times. The CDR3 reads CASSYQGAEAFF. CDR3 nucleotides: TGTGCCAGCAGTTACCAAGGGGCTGAAGCTTTCTTT. This chain joins TRBV6-5 and TRBJ1-1; TRBD1 might be the D (5 bases). Germline CDR1 and CDR2: MNHEY and SVGAGI. Trimming removed 2 bases at V and 6 bases at J, with 7 bases between. There are 12 residues in the CDR3.

This clonotype occurred a few times. The chain couples TRBV5-5 to TRBJ2-5, with TRBD2 matching 13 bases. CDR3 length equals 16 residues. CDR1 SGHKS and CDR2 YYEKEE come from the germline V gene (reference sequence). V was clipped by 3 bases and J by 3 bases; unmatched bases: 5. The CDR3 loop reads CASSSGLAGIKETQYF. In DNA form, the CDR3 reads TGTGCCAGCAGCTCGGGACTAGCGGGAATAAAAGAGACCCAGTACTTC. The full variable domain, rest sourced from reference TRBV5-5 and TRBJ2-5, is DAGVTQSPTHLIKTRGQQVTLRCSPISGHKSVSWYQQVLGQGPQFIFQYYEKEERGRGNFPDRFSARQFPNYSSELNVNALLLGDSALYLCASSSGLAGIKETQYFGPGTRLLVL.

This sequence joins TRBV12-3 or TRBV12-4 and TRBJ2-1; D is unresolved. Deletions cut 2 bases from V and 6 bases from J, with 5 bases between. The CDR3 has 12 amino acids. CDR3 sequence: CASSLCLNEQFF. In DNA, the CDR3 is TGTGCCAGCAGTTTATGCCTCAATGAGCAGTTCTTC.

Notes on this clonotype: One base away lies a much larger clone, so this may be a sequencing read error. The chain employs TRBV12-3 or TRBV12-4 and TRBJ2-1; the D gene could be TRBD1 or TRBD2 (6 bases each). The CDR3 runs 16 residues. Trimming removed 2 bases from V and 2 bases from J, with 13 bases in between. CDR3 in amino acids: CASSLNGGSPYNEQFF. In DNA, the CDR3 is TGTGCCAGCAGTTTAAACGGGGGCTCCCCCTACAATGAGCAGTTCTTC.

The chain couples TRBV5-1 to TRBJ2-7; D possibly uses TRBD1 or TRBD2 (5 bases each). V was cut by 5 bases and J by 0 bases, with 15 bases left in between. Germline V gene data show CDR1 as SGHRS and CDR2 as YFSETQ. This CDR3 region has 15 residues. The CDR3 spells CASSRGEGTSYEQYF. In DNA form, the CDR3 reads TGCGCCAGCAGTCGCGGAGAGGGGACCTCCTACGAGCAGTACTTC.

This chain joins TRBV5-5 and TRBJ2-3; D is tentatively TRBD1 or TRBD2 (5 bases each). Germline CDR1 SGHKS, CDR2 YYEKEE (reference sequence). V lost 1 base, J lost 5 bases, and 17 bases lay in between. The CDR3 runs 16 residues. CDR3 sequence (DNA): TGTGCCAGCAGCTTGATGGGCCCAGGGAGCGAAGATACGCAGTATTTT. Translation gives CASSLMGPGSEDTQYF. Supplemented by reference TRBV5-5 and TRBJ2-3, the full variable domain reads DAGVTQSPTHLIKTRGQQVTLRCSPISGHKSVSWYQQVLGQGPQFIFQYYEKEERGRGNFPDRFSARQFPNYSSELNVNALLLGDSALYLCASSLMGPGSEDTQYFGPGTRLTVL.